These 10 T cell receptor beta chains originate from one sample sequenced in a study of blood T cell repertoires in COVID-19. Here immunoSEQ multiplex PCR was the method, and the copy in TCRdb shows in-frame clones only, minus some. The table records 40,000 or so clones, roughly nine tenths of them present only once. The specimen was peripheral blood. The receptors were sampled from a man aged 25 to 40 with active or convalescent COVID-19.

This chain uses TRBV18 with TRBJ2-3; 14 nucleotides agree with TRBD2. The CDR3 sequence is 15 residues long. Unmatched junction bases numbered 5, after V lost 2 bases and J lost 10 bases. CDR1 is KGHSH and CDR2 is LQKENI in the germline V gene. CDR3 sequence reads: CASSPGLAGGVAQYF. In DNA, the CDR3 is TGTGCCAGCTCACCAGGACTAGCGGGAGGTGTGGCGCAGTATTTT.

This rearrangement joins TRBV12-3 or TRBV12-4 to TRBJ1-1; D unresolved. V lost 5 bases and J lost 4, with 11 bases in between. CDR3 length: 13 amino acids. CDR3 in DNA: TGTGCCAGCAGTCGTCCCACGGGCACTGAAGCTTTCTTT. The encoded protein is CASSRPTGTEAFF.

The chain has TRBV14 and TRBJ1-4; possibly TRBD1 for D (6 bases). This CDR3 spans 18 amino acids. The germline V gene has CDR1 SGHDN and CDR2 FVKESK. V gave up 1 base and J gave up 0 bases, with 15 bases separating them. Here the CDR3 reads CASSQGLAGGPTNEKLFF. Here the CDR3 DNA reads TGTGCCAGCAGCCAAGGGTTGGCGGGGGGGCCAACTAATGAAAAACTGTTTTTT.

This chain uses TRBV6-4 with TRBJ2-3; 10 bases align to TRBD2. Germline loops: CDR1 MRHNA, CDR2 SNTAGT. The ends lost 6 bases at V and 2 bases at J; junction bases unmatched: 5. The CDR3 is 15 residues long. CDR3 amino acids: CASSRTSGHTDTQYF. For the CDR3, the DNA is TGTGCCAGCAGCCGGACTAGCGGACACACAGATACGCAGTATTTT.

The J gene is TRBJ1-3, the V gene TRBV7-2; 8 nucleotides line up with TRBD1. V trimming: 0 bases; J trimming: 4 bases; junction bases outside the gene matches: 8. Germline V CDR1 and CDR2: SGHTA, FQGNSA. CDR3 length: 17 residues. This chain's CDR3 is CASSLAAGQGLGNTIYF. As DNA, the CDR3 is TGTGCCAGCAGCTTAGCAGCCGGACAGGGATTAGGAAACACCATATATTTT.

The gene calls are TRBV6-5 and TRBJ1-1, with D tentatively TRBD1 (5 bases). Germline V gene lookup returns CDR1 MNHEY and CDR2 SVGAGI. The germline V and J ends were trimmed by 2 bases and 4 bases, with 14 bases remaining between them. CDR3 length equals 15 residues. The CDR3 sequence: CASSYILTDRTEAFF. CDR3 nucleotide sequence: TGTGCCAGCAGTTACATATTGACAGATCGCACTGAAGCTTTCTTT.

The rearrangement uses TRBV24-1 and TRBJ2-3; D is undetermined. Germline V gene data show CDR1 as KGHDR and CDR2 as SFDVKD. The length of the CDR3 is 14 residues. V was clipped by 3 bases and J by 2 bases, with 8 bases between them. The CDR3 DNA sequence: TGTGCCACCAGTGATGCTAGAACCACAGATACGCAGTATTTT. Its protein product is CATSDARTTDTQYF.

This clone was recorded a few times. The V and J genes are TRBV7-8 and TRBJ2-7; D is uncertain. The V gene lost 4 bases and the J gene lost 0 bases, with 7 bases spanning the gap. The CDR3 sequence is 13 residues long. In germline, CDR1 is SGHVS, CDR2 FQNEAQ. DNA for the CDR3: TGTGCCAGCAGCTACGATAGCTCCTACGAGCAGTACGTC. Protein sequence: CASSYDSSYEQYV.

A single count supports this clone. The CDR3 coding sequence is TGTGCCAGCACTTCGAGGGACAGCTATGGCTACACCTTC. Translating gives CASTSRDSYGYTF. This chain links TRBV6-5 with TRBJ1-2, with 7 positions matching TRBD1. This CDR3 has 13 amino acids. Germline lookup yields CDR1 MNHEY and CDR2 SVGAGI. V was clipped by 7 bases and J by 4 bases; unmatched bases: 6.

The chain combines TRBV6-6 with TRBJ1-6, with D unresolved. CDR1 and CDR2 (germline): MNHNY, SVGAGI (reference sequence). The V gene lost 2 bases and the J gene lost 7 bases, with 6 bases spanning the gap. This CDR3 spans 13 amino acids. The DNA of the CDR3 is TGTGCCAGCAGTTACGACGGGAATTCACCCCTCCACTTT. Its protein is CASSYDGNSPLHF.